In this sample, the clone carrying this T cell receptor beta chain turned up a few times. This specimen belongs to a study of tumor and adjacent non-tumor tissue in lung cancer. No cell sorting was done before RNA was extracted from the tissue. Distant lung tissue was collected more than 3 cm away from the tumor edge. Between August and November 2014, newly diagnosed, chemotherapy-naive lung cancer patients underwent thoracic surgery in China. Germline assignment: CDR1 DFQATT and CDR2 SNEGSKA (reference sequence). This CDR3 is built from 15 residues. Trimming took 1 base from V and 1 from J; bases not matched to a gene: 7. The library came from three nested PCR rounds adapted from ARM-PCR protocols. TCRdb reanalysed the multiplex PCR reads using MiXCR and keeps one entry per CDR3 protein. The repertoire holds around 99,000 distinct CDR3 sequences, around 57% seen once, with around 20% in the top ten.

The gene calls are TRBV20-1 and TRBJ2-7; TRBD2 matches at 7 bases. The TCR was taken from a man aged 60 to 75 with non-small cell lung cancer. The source material was distant non-tumor lung tissue. DNA for the CDR3: TGCAGTGCTAGAGGGGTGGCTAGCGGTTCCTACGAGCAGTACTTC. Translation: CSARGVASGSYEQYF.